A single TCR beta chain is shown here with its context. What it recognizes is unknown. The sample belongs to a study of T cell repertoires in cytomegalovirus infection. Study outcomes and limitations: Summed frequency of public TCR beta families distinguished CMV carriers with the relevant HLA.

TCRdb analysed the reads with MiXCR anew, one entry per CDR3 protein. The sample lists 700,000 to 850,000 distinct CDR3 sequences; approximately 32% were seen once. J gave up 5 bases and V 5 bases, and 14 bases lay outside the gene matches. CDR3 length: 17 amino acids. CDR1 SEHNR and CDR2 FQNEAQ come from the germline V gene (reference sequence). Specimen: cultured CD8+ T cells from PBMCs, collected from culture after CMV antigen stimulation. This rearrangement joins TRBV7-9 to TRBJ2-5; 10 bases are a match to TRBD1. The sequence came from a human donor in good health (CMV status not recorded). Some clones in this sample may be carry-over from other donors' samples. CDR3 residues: CASSPTLSTGGEETQYF. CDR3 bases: TGTGCCAGCAGCCCAACACTTTCGACAGGGGGCGAGGAGACCCAGTACTTC.